A single sample is the source of the 15 T cell receptor beta chains below, sequenced in a study of OX40 agonist ivuxolimab in advanced cancers. Sequencing was performed with immunoSEQ multiplex PCR; in TCRdb, only in-frame clones are kept and a portion is missing. This repertoire shows about 80,000 clones, 80% to 95% found once; its top ten account for approximately 1.8%. The starting material was CD4+ or CD8+ T cells sorted from blood, obtained in a trial of the OX40 agonist ivuxolimab. The receptors shown here come from an adult with an advanced solid tumor such as melanoma, head and neck, liver or kidney cancer.

The rearrangement uses TRBV14 and TRBJ2-5; TRBD1 or TRBD2 may be the D gene (5 bases each). V gave up 2 bases and J gave up 14 bases, with 24 bases separating them. Germline V CDR1 and CDR2: SGHDN, FVKESK. The CDR3 is made up of 15 amino acids. CDR3 residues: CASSQLNRQQASLYF. CDR3 DNA sequence: TGTGCCAGCAGCCAACTGAATAGACAGCAGGCTAGCCTTTACTTC.

J is TRBJ2-2 and V is TRBV5-4; 8 bases match TRBD2. This CDR3 contains 15 residues. The ends lost 4 bases at V and 4 bases at J; junction bases unmatched: 6. Per germline, CDR1 SGHNT and CDR2 YYREEE (reference sequence). DNA for the CDR3: TGTGCCAGCAGCCCTTCAGCGGGGGTCACCGGGGAGCTGTTTTTT. It translates to CASSPSAGVTGELFF.

The chain carries TRBV6-5 and TRBJ2-6; the D is unclear. Germline loops: CDR1 MNHEY, CDR2 SVGAGI. The CDR3 is 15 residues long. V lost 7 bases to trimming and J lost 3 bases, with 13 bases between them. CDR3 amino acids: CASTLRLGGANVLTF. DNA for the CDR3: TGTGCCAGCACCCTCCGCCTCGGTGGGGCCAACGTCCTGACTTTC.

J is TRBJ2-7 and V is TRBV18; 7 bases align to TRBD2. Looked up from germline, CDR1 is KGHSH and CDR2 is LQKENI. Trimming cost V 0 bases and J 2 bases; bases outside gene matches: 7. The CDR3 is made up of 16 amino acids. As DNA, the CDR3 is TGTGCCAGCTCACCACCGGTCCGCGGGAGCCCCTACGAGCAGTACTTC. Its protein product is CASSPPVRGSPYEQYF.

This chain connects TRBV18 to TRBJ2-3; D unresolved. The CDR3 has 14 amino acids. The germline V gene encodes CDR1 KGHSH and CDR2 LQKENI. The V and J ends lost 3 bases and 0 bases respectively, with 7 bases between them. For the CDR3, the DNA is TGTGCCAGCTCACCCAACTACAGCACAGATACGCAGTATTTT. This translates into CASSPNYSTDTQYF.

V usage is TRBV28 and J usage is TRBJ2-7; D gene uncertain. CDR1 and CDR2 (germline): MDHEN, SYDVKM. V was pared by 7 bases and J by 2 bases, with 12 bases between. The CDR3 covers 13 residues. The CDR3 protein is CASNPGDTYEQYF. The CDR3 nucleotides read TGTGCCAGCAACCCTGGGGATACCTACGAGCAGTACTTC.

The V call is TRBV6-5, the J call TRBJ2-5; D unclear. Near its end, the DNA agrees better with TRBJ2-7, so the J call may be wrong. The germline V gene encodes CDR1 MNHEY and CDR2 SVGAGI. The CDR3 has 11 amino acids. The DNA of the CDR3 is TGTGCCAGCAGTAACAGTTACGAGCAGTACTTC. Its translation: CASSNSYEQYF.

This clone has just a few counts. This rearrangement joins TRBV9 to TRBJ2-1, with 11 bases matching TRBD2. V shed 4 bases and J 9 bases; nucleotides not matched to a gene: 9. Germline V CDR1 and CDR2: SGDLS, YYNGEE. The CDR3 spans 15 residues. The CDR3 region is CASSQTSGNGREQFF. The CDR3 bases are TGTGCCAGCAGCCAGACTAGCGGGAACGGCCGTGAGCAGTTCTTC.

This clone has only a few counts. V usage is TRBV28 and J usage is TRBJ1-3, with 8 positions matching TRBD1. The CDR3 consists of 17 residues. Losses at the gene ends were 3 bases for V and 1 base for J; bases not matched to a gene: 8. From germline, CDR1 is MDHEN and CDR2 SYDVKM. For the CDR3, the DNA is TGTGCCAGCAGTTTCCCCCAGGGGGCTGTGTCTGGAAACACCATATATTTT. It yields the protein CASSFPQGAVSGNTIYF.

The V call is TRBV21-1, the J call TRBJ2-2; the table assigns TRBD1, which was not confirmed against the DNA. TRBV21-1 is marked as a pseudogene. This CDR3 is 14 amino acids long. The CDR3 DNA sequence: TGTGCCCTAGGCGGGACAGAAAACACCGGGGAGCTGTTTTTT. Its translation is CALGGTENTGELFF.

The gene calls are TRBV19 and TRBJ2-7; perhaps TRBD2 as D (6 bases). The CDR3 covers 13 residues. V was pared by 1 base and J by 6 bases, with 10 bases between. CDR1 is LNHDA and CDR2 is SQIVND in the germline V gene (reference sequence). CDR3 residues: CASSIGGVSEQYF. CDR3 DNA: TGTGCCAGTAGTATAGGCGGGGTTTCCGAGCAGTACTTC.

The CDR3 is CASTQQVDSNQPQHF. The CDR3 DNA sequence: TGTGCCAGCACCCAACAGGTTGATAGCAATCAGCCCCAGCATTTT. The chain is built from TRBV28 and TRBJ1-5; TRBD1 is a possible D gene (5 bases). Trimming stripped 7 bases from V and 0 bases from J, with 13 bases between. CDR1 is MDHEN, CDR2 SYDVKM, per germline. CDR3 length: 15 residues.

The rearrangement joins TRBV2 to TRBJ2-7, with TRBD1 matching over 7 bases. The CDR3 contains 13 residues. The germline V gene has CDR1 SNHLY and CDR2 FYNNEI. V lost 7 bases, J lost 2 bases, and 5 bases stayed unmatched. The CDR3 spells CASNGDRAYEQYF. CDR3 DNA sequence: TGTGCCAGCAACGGTGACAGGGCCTACGAGCAGTACTTC. The complete variable domain, with remaining parts taken from reference TRBV2 and TRBJ2-7, reads EPEVTQTPSHQVTQMGQEVILRCVPISNHLYFYWYRQILGQKVEFLVSFYNNEISEKSEIFDDQFSVERPDGSNFTLKIRSTKLEDSAMYFCASNGDRAYEQYFGPGTRLTVT.

This sequence joins TRBV28 and TRBJ2-4; perhaps TRBD1 as D (6 bases). This CDR3 spans 15 amino acids. Trimming took 5 bases from V and 2 from J, leaving 13 bases between them. Germline CDR1 MDHEN, CDR2 SYDVKM. The CDR3: CASSPGGGSKNIQYF. CDR3 in DNA: TGTGCCAGCAGTCCCGGTGGGGGCTCCAAAAACATTCAGTACTTC.

About this clone: Compared with germline, one end of the junction differs, possibly owing to a read error. This chain connects TRBV11-2 to TRBJ2-1; D is ambiguous. Germline lookup yields CDR1 SGHAT and CDR2 FQNNGV. The CDR3 contains 13 residues. The CDR3 DNA follows: TGTGCCAACAGCACGTCAGCTGGGAATGAGCAGTTCTTC. It is translated as CANSTSAGNEQFF.